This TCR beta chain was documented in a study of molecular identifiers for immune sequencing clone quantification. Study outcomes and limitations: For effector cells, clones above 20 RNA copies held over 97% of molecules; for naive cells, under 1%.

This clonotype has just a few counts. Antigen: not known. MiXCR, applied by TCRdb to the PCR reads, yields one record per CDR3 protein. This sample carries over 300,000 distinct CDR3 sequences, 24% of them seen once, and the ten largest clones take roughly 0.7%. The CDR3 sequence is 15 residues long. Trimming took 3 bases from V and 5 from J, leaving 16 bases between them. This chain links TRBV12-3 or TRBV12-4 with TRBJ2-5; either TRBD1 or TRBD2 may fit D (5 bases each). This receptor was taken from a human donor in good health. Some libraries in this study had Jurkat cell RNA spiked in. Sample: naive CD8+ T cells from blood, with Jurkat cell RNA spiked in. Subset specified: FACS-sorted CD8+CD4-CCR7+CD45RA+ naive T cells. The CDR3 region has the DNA TGTGCCAGCAGTTTTGTAATGGGGACGCACGAGACCCAGTACTTC. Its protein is CASSFVMGTHETQYF.